A single sample is the source of the 20 T cell receptor beta chains below, sequenced in a study of graft-versus-host responses after intestinal transplantation. No antigen has been assigned to these receptors. TCRdb's table, derived via immunoSEQ multiplex PCR, lists solely in-frame clones and lacks some. The sample lists about 120,000 clones, around nine tenths occurring once. The input for sequencing was unstimulated CD4+ T cells sorted from spleen or lymph node cells, taken before transplant. These receptors all come from a human donor who was the organ donor for an intestinal transplant.

The V and J genes are TRBV4-2 and TRBJ1-4; D may be TRBD1 (5 bases). This CDR3 is built from 17 residues. Germline loops: CDR1 LGHNA, CDR2 YNFKEQ. The V gene lost 1 base and the J gene lost 2 bases, with 14 bases spanning the gap. The CDR3 bases are TGTGCCAGCAGCCAAGCCCAGGGCTCGGTCACTAATGAAAAACTGTTTTTT. Translating gives CASSQAQGSVTNEKLFF.

This clone was detected a few times. V and J are TRBV21-1 and TRBJ2-7. TRBV21-1 is a recognized pseudogene. The CDR3 contains 13 residues. CDR3 nucleotide sequence: TGTGCCAGCAGCAAAGGGGGTACCTACGAGCAGTACTTC. Translated, it gives CASSKGGTYEQYF.

This chain connects TRBV18 to TRBJ1-5; 7 nucleotides line up with TRBD1. Germline V gene lookup returns CDR1 KGHSH and CDR2 LQKENI. With V trimmed by 3 bases and J by 9 bases, 8 bases remained unmatched. The CDR3 has 14 residues. The CDR3 reads CASSPGQEIGPQHF. The CDR3 DNA reads as TGTGCCAGCTCACCCGGACAGGAAATAGGGCCCCAGCATTTT.

This clone was detected only a few times. This sequence joins TRBV6-5 and TRBJ1-2; the D gene is possibly TRBD1 (6 bases). V was pared by 2 bases and J by 7 bases, with 17 bases between. The CDR3 extends over 15 amino acids. Germline values: CDR1 MNHEY, CDR2 SVGAGI. CDR3 sequence: CASSYNGQGRTGYTF. The DNA for the CDR3 is TGTGCCAGCAGTTACAATGGCCAGGGGCGAACTGGCTACACCTTC.

V usage is TRBV5-4 and J usage is TRBJ2-5, with D tentatively TRBD1 or TRBD2 (6 bases each). Germline CDR1 SGHNT, CDR2 YYREEE (reference sequence). The CDR3 contains 13 residues. Deletions cut 5 bases from V and 2 bases from J, with 10 bases between. The DNA of the CDR3 is TGTGCCAGCAGTGCGGGACATCAAGAGACCCAGTACTTC. Translated: CASSAGHQETQYF.

This clone has just one count. The chain is built from TRBV5-1 and TRBJ2-1, with D possibly matching TRBD2 (5 bases). Deletions cut 6 bases from V and 8 bases from J, with 15 bases between. This CDR3 region has 13 residues. Germline V gene sequence: CDR1 SGHRS, CDR2 YFSETQ. The CDR3 loop reads CASNRRFGDEQFF. The CDR3 nucleotides read TGCGCCAGCAACCGTAGGTTCGGGGATGAGCAGTTCTTC.

The chain has TRBV7-9 and TRBJ2-1; no definite D call. Deletions cut 0 bases from V and 0 bases from J, with 6 bases between. The CDR3 length is 15 residues. Per germline, CDR1 SEHNR and CDR2 FQNEAQ (reference sequence). The CDR3 protein is CASSLAQSSYNEQFF. In DNA form, the CDR3 reads TGTGCCAGCAGCTTAGCGCAGAGCTCCTACAATGAGCAGTTCTTC.

This rearrangement joins TRBV5-4 to TRBJ1-5, with D possibly being TRBD1 (5 bases). This CDR3 is 16 amino acids long. Looked up from germline, CDR1 is SGHNT and CDR2 is YYREEE (reference sequence). V was clipped by 2 bases and J by 1 base, with 13 bases between them. CDR3 nucleotide sequence: TGTGCCAGCAGCTTCAGCAGGGTGGGGAGCAATCAGCCCCAGCATTTT. It translates to CASSFSRVGSNQPQHF.

This clone was seen just once. The rearrangement uses TRBV2 and TRBJ2-5; 11 bases line up with TRBD1. V lost 3 bases and J lost 4; bases outside the gene matches: 1. The CDR3 spans 14 residues. The V gene's germline CDR1 is SNHLY and CDR2 FYNNEI. CDR3 loop: CASSEGTGGETQYF. The CDR3 bases are TGTGCCAGCAGTGAGGGGACAGGGGGAGAGACCCAGTACTTC.

V and J are TRBV7-9 and TRBJ2-3; D is undetermined. The germline CDR1 and CDR2 sequences are SEHNR and FQNEAQ (reference sequence). The CDR3 consists of 16 residues. The V and J ends lost 4 bases and 3 bases respectively, with 17 bases between them. CDR3 sequence reads: CASSSSPGFRTDTQYF. CDR3 sequence (DNA): TGTGCCAGCAGCTCCTCCCCCGGATTTAGGACAGATACGCAGTATTTT.

The rearrangement joins TRBV6-1 to TRBJ2-7; no clear D. Germline V gene data show CDR1 as MNHNS and CDR2 as SASEGT. This CDR3 has 14 amino acids. Trimming took 5 bases from V and 2 from J, leaving 13 bases between them. CDR3 coding DNA: TGTGCCAGCAGTCTCCTGGACGGAACCTACGAGCAGTACTTC. Encoded protein: CASSLLDGTYEQYF.

The genes are TRBV6-6 and TRBJ1-2, with D unclear. Looked up from germline, CDR1 is MNHNY and CDR2 is SVGAGI (reference sequence). Between the trimmed V and J ends, which lost 2 bases and 8 bases, there was a span of 12 bases. The CDR3 contains 13 residues. CDR3 sequence reads: CASSYEGGRGYTF. Here the CDR3 DNA reads TGTGCCAGCAGTTACGAAGGAGGGAGGGGCTACACCTTC.

This chain links TRBV9 with TRBJ2-3, with D uncertain. This CDR3 spans 13 amino acids. The V and J ends lost 3 bases and 4 bases respectively, with 9 bases between them. CDR1 and CDR2 (germline): SGDLS, YYNGEE. The CDR3 DNA reads TGTGCCAGCAGCGGGGATAGGCCAGATACGCAGTATTTT. Translating it yields CASSGDRPDTQYF.

In this sample, this clone turned up once. J is TRBJ2-5 and V is TRBV7-2; no clear D. This CDR3 has 13 residues. The germline gives CDR1 SGHTA, CDR2 FQGNSA. Trimming pared 1 base from V and 2 bases from J, leaving 5 bases between. The CDR3 DNA reads as TGTGCCAGCAGCTTAGTTTTTCAAGAGACCCAGTACTTC. Translated: CASSLVFQETQYF.

The chain has TRBV2 and TRBJ2-2, with a possible D match to TRBD2 (5 bases). This CDR3 has 14 residues. Between the trimmed V and J ends, which lost 6 bases and 5 bases, there was a span of 13 bases. Looked up from germline, CDR1 is SNHLY and CDR2 is FYNNEI. The CDR3 reads CASSPGRGTGELFF. Written as DNA, the CDR3 is TGTGCCAGCAGCCCCGGGCGAGGGACCGGGGAGCTGTTTTTT.

This chain links TRBV5-1 with TRBJ2-3; weak D call: TRBD2 (6 bases). This CDR3 has 16 residues. Germline V gene sequence: CDR1 SGHRS, CDR2 YFSETQ. V gave up 0 bases and J gave up 5 bases, with 16 bases separating them. CDR3 protein: CASSLDWQGGGDTQYF. The CDR3, as DNA: TGCGCCAGCAGCTTGGATTGGCAGGGAGGCGGAGATACGCAGTATTTT.

This clone was recorded only once. The chain has TRBV7-2 and TRBJ2-1; TRBD2 is a possible D gene (6 bases). The germline V gene encodes CDR1 SGHTA and CDR2 FQGNSA. This CDR3 contains 13 residues. Trimming left V 6 bases short and J 0 bases short, with 6 bases between. CDR3: CASRTSSYNEQFF. CDR3 in DNA: TGTGCCAGCAGGACTAGCTCCTACAATGAGCAGTTCTTC.

This clone was found once. The rearrangement joins TRBV5-1 to TRBJ1-2; possible D gene TRBD1, 6 bases. The CDR3 has 14 amino acids. Germline-derived CDR1 and CDR2 are SGHRS and YFSETQ. Trimming pared 0 bases from V and 1 base from J, leaving 7 bases between. This chain's CDR3 is CASSLGQVNYGYTF. Here the CDR3 DNA reads TGCGCCAGCAGCTTGGGACAGGTTAACTATGGCTACACCTTC.

This chain links TRBV19 with TRBJ1-5, with D perhaps matching TRBD1 (5 bases). Trimming removed 0 bases at V and 4 bases at J, with 7 bases between. Germline values: CDR1 LNHDA, CDR2 SQIVND (reference sequence). The CDR3 length is 14 residues. The CDR3 reads CASSIEGRNQPQHF. The CDR3 region has the DNA TGTGCCAGTAGTATAGAGGGGCGGAATCAGCCCCAGCATTTT.

The rearrangement links TRBV7-2 to TRBJ2-7; perhaps D is TRBD1 or TRBD2 (6 bases each). Per germline, CDR1 SGHTA and CDR2 FQGNSA. V was pared by 5 bases and J by 2 bases, with 16 bases between. The CDR3 is made up of 15 amino acids. CDR3 bases: TGTGCCAGCAGCCAAGTCGGGGGCGGCACCTACGAGCAGTACTTC. Its translation is CASSQVGGGTYEQYF.